These 23 T cell receptor beta chains were sequenced from one sample in a study of T cells in Graves' hyperthyroidism and ophthalmopathy. TCR beta CDR3 regions were amplified from RNA transcripts. Primed by the HTBI set, a first-round RT-PCR was run on the TCR CDR3. TCRdb independently ran MiXCR on the multiplex PCR reads; one entry per CDR3 protein. The table lists about 740,000 distinct CDR3 sequences, 12% to 15% of them singletons. The sample taken for sequencing was blood. The receptors derive from a woman younger than 35 with Graves' hyperthyroidism.

This clonotype was found many times. This chain uses TRBV12-3 or TRBV12-4 with TRBJ2-1; D is unresolved. This CDR3 region has 18 residues. V was pared by 8 bases and J by 0 bases, with 23 bases between. In DNA form, the CDR3 reads TGTGCCAGCGTTGAGAGATCCGGGCCCTTAACCTCCTACAATGAGCAGTTCTTC. It specifies CASVERSGPLTSYNEQFF.

This clonotype has ten or more counts. At one boundary the junction diverges from the germline segment, which might be a read error. The J gene is TRBJ2-3, the V gene TRBV19, with 7 bases lining up with TRBD2. The CDR3 consists of 15 residues. From germline, CDR1 is LNHDA and CDR2 SQIVND (reference sequence). CDR3 sequence (DNA): TGTGCCAGCAGTATCCCCGGGAGGCGGAGGGATACGCAGTATTTT. Translating it yields CASSIPGRRRDTQYF.

The CDR3 region is CASSPYTGRQETQYF. The CDR3 bases are TGCGCCAGCAGCCCCTACACGGGAAGACAAGAGACCCAGTACTTC. This chain joins TRBV5-1 and TRBJ2-5, with D perhaps matching TRBD2 (5 bases). CDR3 length: 15 residues. Germline lookup yields CDR1 SGHRS and CDR2 YFSETQ. Trimming took off 4 bases at V and 2 bases at J, with 15 bases between the two ends.

This clonotype was observed at least ten times. V gene TRBV6-1 combines with J gene TRBJ1-1, with a possible D match to TRBD1 (6 bases). The CDR3 totals 17 residues. Deletions cut 8 bases from V and 4 bases from J, with 26 bases between. From germline, CDR1 is MNHNS and CDR2 SASEGT. CDR3 sequence: CASPSGQGQTRATEAFF. The CDR3, as DNA: TGTGCCAGCCCATCAGGTCAAGGACAGACCCGGGCCACTGAAGCTTTCTTT.

This clonotype was recorded many times. The chain combines TRBV20-1 with TRBJ1-4; 11 nucleotides line up with TRBD1. Germline assignment: CDR1 DFQATT and CDR2 SNEGSKA (reference sequence). CDR3 size: 14 residues. Losses at the gene ends were 8 bases for V and 8 bases for J; bases not matched to a gene: 10. CDR3 nucleotide sequence: TGCAGTTCAAGGACAGGGGGCAGCAGGGAAAAACTGTTTTTT. Translation: CSSRTGGSREKLFF.

The rearrangement joins TRBV28 to TRBJ2-7, with a tentative D call TRBD1 (5 bases). The ends were cut back, 8 bases at V and 2 bases at J, with 16 bases in the middle. The CDR3 has 14 amino acids. The germline gives CDR1 MDHEN, CDR2 SYDVKM. CDR3 nucleotides: TGTGCCAGCTTCCCCCTCCAGGGTCCCTACGAGCAGTACTTC. Residues: CASFPLQGPYEQYF.

This clonotype was counted a few times. The CDR3 protein is CASSQAFRDNEKLFF. The CDR3 DNA is TGCGCCAGCAGCCAAGCGTTCAGGGATAATGAAAAACTGTTTTTT. V usage is TRBV4-3 and J usage is TRBJ1-4, with D tentatively TRBD1 (5 bases). The CDR3 covers 15 residues. Between the trimmed V and J ends, which lost 1 base and 4 bases, there was a span of 10 bases. The V gene's germline CDR1 is LGHNA and CDR2 YSLEER.

This clonotype was observed a few times. V usage is TRBV10-3 and J usage is TRBJ1-6; D unresolved. CDR3 length: 13 residues. V was pared by 3 bases and J by 10 bases, with 10 bases between. CDR1 is ENHRY, CDR2 SYGVKD, per germline. DNA of the CDR3: TGTGCCATCAGTGATGCCTCGTCGTCACCCCTCCACTTT. This codes for CAISDASSSPLHF.

This clonotype appeared a few times. This chain connects TRBV7-9 to TRBJ2-1; the D gene is possibly TRBD2 (5 bases). This CDR3 has 17 amino acids. CDR1 and CDR2 from the germline V gene are SEHNR and FQNEAQ (reference sequence). V lost 1 base and J lost 6, with 19 bases in between. This CDR3 is CASSLDVWSGARNEQFF. The CDR3 nucleotides are TGTGCCAGCAGCTTAGACGTCTGGAGCGGAGCCCGCAATGAGCAGTTCTTC.

The chain combines TRBV11-3 with TRBJ2-3, with 9 bases matching TRBD2. The CDR3 extends over 17 amino acids. From germline, CDR1 is SGHNT and CDR2 YENEEA. V lost 6 bases, J lost 2 bases, and 12 bases stayed unmatched. The CDR3, as DNA: TGTGCCAGCAGATACCGGACAAGCGGGAGGAACACAGATACGCAGTATTTT. This translates into CASRYRTSGRNTDTQYF. Looking up the rest from reference TRBV11-3 and TRBJ2-3 gives the full variable domain: EAGVVQSPRYKIIEKKQPVAFWCNPISGHNTLYWYLQNLGQGPELLIRYENEEAVDDSQLPKDRFSAERLKGVDSTLKIQPAELGDSAVYLCASRYRTSGRNTDTQYFGPGTRLTVL.

This clonotype has a handful of counts. The rearrangement links TRBV24-1 to TRBJ1-5; D is possibly TRBD1 (5 bases). Germline CDR1 reads KGHDR; CDR2 reads SFDVKD. V lost 7 bases and J 4 bases, leaving 10 bases between the germline ends. The CDR3 covers 13 residues. The CDR3 DNA reads as TGTGCCACCAGGGGACGGCTAAATCAGCCCCAGCATTTT. Protein: CATRGRLNQPQHF.

This clonotype occurred once. Possible read error: a much larger clone is one base away. The chain has TRBV28 and TRBJ1-2; TRBD1 aligns across 7 bases. CDR1 MDHEN and CDR2 SYDVKM come from the germline V gene. This CDR3 is 13 amino acids long. The CDR3 coding sequence is TGTGCCGGCAGTTTCACAGGGGACTATAGCTACACCTTC. Its translation: CAGSFTGDYSYTF.

This clonotype was counted ten times or more. CDR3 DNA sequence: TGCAGCGCCCAGAGCTGGGGCGAGCAGTACTTC. The encoded protein is CSAQSWGEQYF. The V call is TRBV20-1, the J call TRBJ2-7, with D unclear. Germline V CDR1 and CDR2: DFQATT, SNEGSKA (reference sequence). CDR3 length: 11 amino acids.

J is TRBJ1-1 and V is TRBV7-9; D unresolved. This CDR3 is built from 11 residues. Germline loops: CDR1 SEHNR, CDR2 FQNEAQ (reference sequence). The V end was cut by 3 bases, the J end by 6 bases, with 5 bases between. The CDR3 sequence is CASSLYAEAFF. CDR3 in DNA: TGTGCCAGCAGCTTGTACGCTGAAGCTTTCTTT. Based on the CDR3 plus reference TRBV7-9 and TRBJ1-1, the full variable domain is DTGVSQNPRHKITKRGQNVTFRCDPISEHNRLYWYRQTLGQGPEFLTYFQNEAQLEKSRLLSDRFSAERPKGSFSTLEIQRTEQGDSAMYLCASSLYAEAFFGQGTRLTVV.

This clonotype came up many times. V is TRBV7-2 and J is TRBJ2-5; D possibly matches TRBD1 or TRBD2 (5 bases each). The length of the CDR3 is 13 residues. CDR1 is SGHTA and CDR2 is FQGNSA in the germline V gene. Trimming shortened V by 5 bases and J by 10 bases, and 17 bases separated the two germline ends. The CDR3 here is CASSLLGKGFQYF. DNA of the CDR3: TGTGCCAGCAGCCTACTCGGGAAGGGGTTCCAGTACTTC.

This clonotype was found many times. The gene calls are TRBV7-6 and TRBJ2-7, with 8 bases fitting TRBD1. The germline V gene has CDR1 SGHVS and CDR2 FNYEAQ. Losses at the gene ends were 1 base for V and 5 bases for J; bases not matched to a gene: 13. This CDR3 has 17 amino acids. CDR3 loop: CASSLGWRRTGSHEQYF. CDR3 DNA sequence: TGTGCCAGCAGCTTAGGTTGGAGAAGGACAGGGTCCCACGAGCAGTACTTC.

The CDR3 loop is CASSVGGWGTGAFEQFF. CDR3 bases: TGTGCCAGCAGCGTAGGAGGATGGGGGACAGGGGCATTCGAGCAGTTCTTC. The gene calls are TRBV9 and TRBJ2-1; 10 bases agree with TRBD1. CDR1 and CDR2 (germline): SGDLS, YYNGEE. This CDR3 has 17 residues. J was trimmed by 10 bases and V by 0 bases; bases with no gene match: 13.

This clonotype turned up a few times. DNA of the CDR3: TGCGCCAGCAGCTTGGGGGTCAGAGACCAAGAGACCCAGTACTTC. This sequence encodes CASSLGVRDQETQYF. V usage is TRBV5-1 and J usage is TRBJ2-5; D not certain. With 0 bases removed from V and 0 bases from J, the gap between germline ends came to 9 bases. The CDR3 runs to 15 residues. CDR1 is SGHRS, CDR2 YFSETQ, per germline.

This clonotype appeared many times. DNA for the CDR3: TGTGCCAGCAGCCAGGATTTAAGAGAGACCCAGTACTTC. Translated, it gives CASSQDLRETQYF. The chain recombines TRBV14 with TRBJ2-5, with D unresolved. Trimming left V 3 bases short and J 4 bases short, with 9 bases between. The CDR3 runs 13 residues. The germline V gene encodes CDR1 SGHDN and CDR2 FVKESK.

This clonotype was counted many times. The chain combines TRBV7-3 with TRBJ2-7; 9 nucleotides match TRBD1. The V and J ends lost 3 bases and 7 bases, in that order; junction bases with no gene match: 10. The germline V gene encodes CDR1 SGHTA and CDR2 FQGTGA. The CDR3 extends over 15 amino acids. The CDR3 coding sequence is TGTGCCAGCAGCTTCGGGACAGGGCCACAACATGAGCAGTACTTC. Protein sequence: CASSFGTGPQHEQYF.

In this sample, this clonotype turned up a few times. V gene TRBV14 combines with J gene TRBJ2-1; 8 bases match TRBD1. From germline, CDR1 is SGHDN and CDR2 FVKESK. The CDR3 is 15 amino acids. After removal of 5 bases from V and 8 bases from J, the junction contained 11 bases not matched to a gene. The CDR3 DNA is TGTGCCAGCAGCTCCTGGCAGGGGGCGCTTGATGAGCAGTTCTTC. This translates into CASSSWQGALDEQFF.

This clonotype has a count of ten or more. This chain links TRBV6-5 with TRBJ1-1; D not certain. The CDR3 consists of 13 residues. V was cut by 2 bases and J by 0 bases, with 4 bases left in between. Per the germline V gene, CDR1 is MNHEY and CDR2 is SVGAGI. This CDR3 reads CASSYRVNTEAFF. The DNA for the CDR3 is TGTGCCAGCAGTTACCGGGTGAACACTGAAGCTTTCTTT.

This clonotype was seen at least ten times. This sequence joins TRBV20-1 and TRBJ1-1; D unclear. Germline V lookup: CDR1 DFQATT, CDR2 SNEGSKA (reference sequence). Between the trimmed V and J ends, which lost 2 bases and 0 bases, there was a span of 10 bases. This CDR3 has 14 amino acids. CDR3 nucleotides: TGCAGTGCTAGAAGTAGGGCGGTGAACACTGAAGCTTTCTTT. This gives the protein CSARSRAVNTEAFF.